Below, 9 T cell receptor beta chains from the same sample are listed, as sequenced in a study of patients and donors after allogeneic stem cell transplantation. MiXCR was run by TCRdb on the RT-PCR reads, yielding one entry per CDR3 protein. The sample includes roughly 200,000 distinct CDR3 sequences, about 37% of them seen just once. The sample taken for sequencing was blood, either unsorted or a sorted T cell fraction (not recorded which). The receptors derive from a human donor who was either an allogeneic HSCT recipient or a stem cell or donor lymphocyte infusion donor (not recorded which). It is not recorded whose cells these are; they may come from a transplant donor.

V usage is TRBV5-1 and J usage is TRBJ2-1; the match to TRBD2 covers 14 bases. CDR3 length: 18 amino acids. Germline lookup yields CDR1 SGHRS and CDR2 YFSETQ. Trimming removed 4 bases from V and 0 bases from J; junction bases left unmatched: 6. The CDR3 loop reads CASSIGLAGGRSYNEQFF. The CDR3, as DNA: TGCGCCAGCAGCATCGGACTAGCGGGGGGACGCTCCTACAATGAGCAGTTCTTC.

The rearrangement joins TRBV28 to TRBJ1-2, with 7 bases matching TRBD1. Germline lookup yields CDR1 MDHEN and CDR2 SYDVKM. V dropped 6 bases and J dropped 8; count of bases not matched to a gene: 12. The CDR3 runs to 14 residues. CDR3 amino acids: CASRQETGWGGYTF. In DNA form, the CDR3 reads TGTGCCAGCAGGCAAGAGACAGGGTGGGGCGGCTACACCTTC.

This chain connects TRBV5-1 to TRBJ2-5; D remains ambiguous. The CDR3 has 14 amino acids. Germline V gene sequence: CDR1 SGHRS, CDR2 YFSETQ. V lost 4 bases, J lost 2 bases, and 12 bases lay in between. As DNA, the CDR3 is TGCGCCAGCAGCGCGCGACCTGAACAAGAGACCCAGTACTTC. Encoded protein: CASSARPEQETQYF.

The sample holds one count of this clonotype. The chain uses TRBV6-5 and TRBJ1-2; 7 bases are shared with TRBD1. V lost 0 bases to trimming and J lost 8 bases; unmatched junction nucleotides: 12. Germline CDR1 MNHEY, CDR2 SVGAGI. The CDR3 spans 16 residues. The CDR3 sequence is CASSYSRDSTSKGYTF. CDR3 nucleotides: TGTGCCAGCAGTTACTCTCGGGACAGCACCTCTAAGGGCTACACCTTC.

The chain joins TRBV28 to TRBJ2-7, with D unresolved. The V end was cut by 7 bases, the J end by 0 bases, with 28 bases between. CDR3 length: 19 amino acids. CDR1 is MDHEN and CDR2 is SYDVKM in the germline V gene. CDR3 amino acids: CASKKTERFDRNRSYEQYF. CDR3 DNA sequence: TGTGCCAGCAAAAAAACGGAGCGCTTCGACCGAAACCGCTCCTACGAGCAGTACTTC.

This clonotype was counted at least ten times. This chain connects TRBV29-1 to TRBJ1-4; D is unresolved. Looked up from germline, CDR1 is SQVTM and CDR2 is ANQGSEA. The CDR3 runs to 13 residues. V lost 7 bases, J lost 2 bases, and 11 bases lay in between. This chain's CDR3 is CSARPGTNEKLFF. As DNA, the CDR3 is TGCAGCGCCCGCCCGGGTACTAATGAAAAACTGTTTTTT.

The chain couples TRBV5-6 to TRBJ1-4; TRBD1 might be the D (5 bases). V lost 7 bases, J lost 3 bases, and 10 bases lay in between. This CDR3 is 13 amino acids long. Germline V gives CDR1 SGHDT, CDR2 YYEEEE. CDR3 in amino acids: CASHQGPNEKLFF. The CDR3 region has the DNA TGTGCCAGCCACCAGGGACCTAATGAAAAACTGTTTTTT.

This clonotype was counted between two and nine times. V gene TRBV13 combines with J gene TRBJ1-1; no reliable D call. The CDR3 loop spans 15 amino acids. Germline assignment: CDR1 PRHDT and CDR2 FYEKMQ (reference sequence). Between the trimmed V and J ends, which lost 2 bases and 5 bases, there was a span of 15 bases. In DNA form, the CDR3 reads TGTGCCAGCAGCTTATTGGAATTAGGATGGACTGAAGCTTTCTTT. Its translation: CASSLLELGWTEAFF.

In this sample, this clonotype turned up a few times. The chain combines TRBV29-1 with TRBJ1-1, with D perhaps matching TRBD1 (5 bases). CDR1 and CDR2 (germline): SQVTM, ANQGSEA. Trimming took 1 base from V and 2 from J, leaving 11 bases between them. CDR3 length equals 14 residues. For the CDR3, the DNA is TGCAGCGTTGAAGGGGGCAGGCCCAACACTGAAGCTTTCTTT. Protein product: CSVEGGRPNTEAFF.